This T cell receptor (beta chain) was identified during a study of identical twins. General observations from the study: Sharing of beta out-of-frame sequences by twins showed a weaker excess. There is a chance that invariant MAIT and iNKT cells partially muddied zero-insertion analyses. Insertions were reduced in abundant cord blood beta clonotypes but not in memory repertoires.

The germline V gene encodes CDR1 DFQATT and CDR2 SNEGSKA (reference sequence). This CDR3 region has 13 residues. V lost 3 bases, J lost 5 bases, and 8 bases lay in between. TCRdb itself ran the 5' RACE reads through MiXCR, one entry per CDR3 protein. The repertoire consists of around 690,000 distinct CDR3 sequences, with roughly 20% occurring once and the leading ten covering over 4%. This clonotype showed up many times. Its antigen is undetermined. The same data also contributed to another study, on T cells expressing NK-cell markers. That paper adds: Of CD8+ T cells, roughly 1.0-7.0% belonged to dominant NKG2C+ clonotypes in roughly 6 donors.

The sequence was collected from a young woman in good health. The sample consisted of PBMCs. The chain carries TRBV20-1 and TRBJ1-6; maybe TRBD1 (5 bases). CDR3 region: CSASRGDNSPLHF. The CDR3 DNA is TGCAGTGCTAGCAGAGGGGATAATTCACCCCTCCACTTT.